This T cell receptor beta chain came from a study of blood T cell repertoires in COVID-19. As for the study in general: Material from acute and convalescent COVID-19 was sourced from the United States, Italy and Spain. The analysed material was cDNA or gDNA that came from T cells, B-cell-depleted T cells, or PBMCs.

The CDR3 runs 8 residues. Germline V lookup: CDR1 LGHDT, CDR2 YNNKEL (reference sequence). Regarding this clone: The junction departs from the called germline gene at one end, perhaps through a read error.

As processed by the authors: Estimates of nucleated cell counts were drawn from the amplification of reference gene primers. Some clones are missing from TCRdb's copy, which holds only in-frame ones; the method was immunoSEQ multiplex PCR. The V and J calls and clone size are taken from that table; D and trimming were inferred from the DNA. The table shows over 250,000 clones, with 85% occurring only once. The TCR comes from a human donor in a cohort sampled during active COVID-19. Source material: peripheral blood. The V call is TRBV3-1 (or the pseudogene TRBV3-2), the J call TRBJ1-5; D remains unclear. The CDR3 here is CASSPRRF. CDR3 DNA sequence: TGTGCCAGCAGCCCACGTCGGTTT.